The clone carrying this TCR beta chain has more than one count but fewer than ten. Antigen unknown. At the DNA level, this CDR3 is encoded by other sequences in the same sample as well. This specimen belongs to a study of shared clonotypes between healthy human individuals. Study background: The composition of the donors was a couple of women and a few men aged 18 to 49.

Whole-study findings and limits: Depth of sequencing was expected to influence donor clonotype sharing. Some naive CD4 clonotypes, 4% to 6%, turned up in common across four donors.

This table comes from immunoSEQ multiplex PCR, and its TCRdb copy is limited to in-frame clones, with some not included. This repertoire shows about 2.5 million clones, about 90% found once; its top ten account for about 0.36%. With 4 bases clipped from V and 5 bases from J, the junction kept 4 bases outside the gene matches. The CDR3 covers 13 residues. The V gene's germline CDR1 is LNHDA and CDR2 SQIVND (reference sequence). Material for sequencing was naive CD4+ T cells from PBMCs. The subset denotes: CD45RA+ positively selected. V is TRBV19 and J is TRBJ1-1; 7 positions agree with TRBD1. The clonotype originates from a man younger than 35 in good health. Some clones in this sample may be carry-over from other donors' samples. CDR3 residues: CASSTYRGTEAFF. As DNA, the CDR3 is TGTGCCAGTAGTACATACAGGGGAACTGAAGCTTTCTTT. Full variable domain (remainder filled in from reference TRBV19 and TRBJ1-1): DGGITQSPKYLFRKEGQNVTLSCEQNLNHDAMYWYRQDPGQGLRLIYYSQIVNDFQKGDIAEGYSVSREKKESFPLTVTSAQKNPTAFYLCASSTYRGTEAFFGQGTRLTVV.